The entry below describes one T cell receptor (beta chain). Germline CDR1 and CDR2: SGHNT and YYREEE (reference sequence). This CDR3 spans 14 amino acids. Trimming removed 4 bases from V and 0 bases from J, with 7 bases in between. TCRdb's copy holds only in-frame clones and misses some; the assay was immunoSEQ multiplex PCR. The sample lists over 85,000 clones, 92% occurring once. These data are taken from a study of blood T cell repertoires in COVID-19. Sequencing input: peripheral blood. This TCR came from a woman aged 50 to 60 with COVID-19, enrolled during active disease. The J gene is TRBJ1-4, the V gene TRBV5-4; D is ambiguous. The CDR3 DNA reads TGTGCCAGCAGCCCCGAGTCAACTAATGAAAAACTGTTTTTT. This sequence encodes CASSPESTNEKLFF.